The 32 T cell receptor beta chains in this list originate from one sample, sequenced in a study of early T cells in non-severe SARS-CoV-2 infection. MiXCR, run by TCRdb on the 5' RACE reads, gives a single entry per CDR3 protein. The profile shows fewer than 120,000 distinct CDR3 sequences, approximately 12% of them singletons. The material was whole blood, obtained at baseline. The source is an adult who was a healthcare worker with PCR-confirmed SARS-CoV-2 infection or an uninfected control (not recorded which).

In its sample, this clonotype was seen many times. V and J are TRBV2 and TRBJ2-1; D possibly corresponds to TRBD2 (5 bases). Germline V gene sequence: CDR1 SNHLY, CDR2 FYNNEI. V was cut by 8 bases and J by 7 bases, with 6 bases left in between. The CDR3 has 10 amino acids. The CDR3 DNA follows: TGTGCCAGCGGCGGGAATGAGCAGTTCTTC. Protein: CASGGNEQFF.

The J gene is TRBJ2-6, the V gene TRBV29-1; the D gene is possibly TRBD2 (5 bases). The CDR3 covers 14 residues. Germline CDR1 SQVTM, CDR2 ANQGSEA. The V and J ends lost 4 bases and 1 base respectively, with 8 bases between them. The CDR3 DNA reads TGCAGCGTTGGCTCGGGGTCTGGGGCCAACGTCCTGACTTTC. Translated, it gives CSVGSGSGANVLTF.

Only a few counts were recorded for this clonotype. The chain joins TRBV28 to TRBJ2-1; 9 bases line up with TRBD2. Trimming at V came to 6 bases and at J to 4 bases, leaving 13 bases not matched to a gene. The CDR3 covers 17 residues. Germline-derived CDR1 and CDR2 are MDHEN and SYDVKM. In DNA form, the CDR3 reads TGTGCCAGCAGACCTCATGGTAGCGGGGGAGTGTACAATGAGCAGTTCTTC. It is translated as CASRPHGSGGVYNEQFF.

This clonotype has more than one count but fewer than ten. This rearrangement joins TRBV7-9 to TRBJ2-3, with 8 bases fitting TRBD1. V was pared by 5 bases and J by 5 bases, with 9 bases of the junction left unmatched. The CDR3 covers 15 residues. The germline V gene has CDR1 SEHNR and CDR2 FQNEAQ (reference sequence). This chain's CDR3 is CASSPRTGLKDTQYF. CDR3 nucleotide sequence: TGTGCCAGCAGCCCACGGACAGGGTTGAAAGATACGCAGTATTTT. The variable domain in full, with the rest retrieved from reference TRBV7-9 and TRBJ2-3, is DTGVSQNPRHKITKRGQNVTFRCDPISEHNRLYWYRQTLGQGPEFLTYFQNEAQLEKSRLLSDRFSAERPKGSFSTLEIQRTEQGDSAMYLCASSPRTGLKDTQYFGPGTRLTVL.

The rearrangement links TRBV19 to TRBJ2-6; no firm D call. CDR1 and CDR2 from the germline V gene are LNHDA and SQIVND (reference sequence). CDR3 size: 15 residues. Trimming removed 5 bases from V and 0 bases from J, with 8 bases in between. The CDR3 loop is CASSSGDSGANVLTF. The CDR3 DNA reads as TGTGCCAGTAGTTCCGGCGACTCTGGGGCCAACGTCCTGACTTTC.

The sample holds a few counts of this clonotype. This rearrangement joins TRBV7-2 to TRBJ2-7; D is unclear. V was cut by 1 base and J by 6 bases, with 10 bases left in between. Germline-derived CDR1 and CDR2 are SGHTA and FQGNSA. This CDR3 has 13 amino acids. This CDR3 reads CASSLVQSSEQYF. CDR3 in DNA: TGTGCCAGCAGCTTAGTCCAGTCCAGCGAGCAGTACTTC.

This clonotype was seen a few times. V usage is TRBV4-1 and J usage is TRBJ2-1; D remains unclear. This CDR3 is 12 amino acids long. Trimming pared 4 bases from V and 7 bases from J, leaving 8 bases between. Germline V gives CDR1 MGHRA, CDR2 YSYEKL. The CDR3 is CASSPSQNEQFF. CDR3 nucleotides: TGCGCCAGCAGCCCGTCCCAGAATGAGCAGTTCTTC.

This clonotype was seen a handful of times. The chain couples TRBV29-1 to TRBJ1-1; weak D call: TRBD1 (5 bases). V was cut by 5 bases and J by 4 bases, with 8 bases left in between. The CDR3 is 11 amino acids. Germline CDR1 is SQVTM and CDR2 is ANQGSEA. Here the CDR3 DNA reads TGCAGCGTTCTAGGGGCCACTGAAGCTTTCTTT. Amino acids: CSVLGATEAFF.

This clonotype was counted at least ten times. J is TRBJ2-1 and V is TRBV4-1; D perhaps matches TRBD1 (5 bases). The CDR3 is made up of 16 amino acids. CDR1 and CDR2 from the germline V gene are MGHRA and YSYEKL. V was cut by 4 bases and J by 0 bases, with 13 bases left in between. The CDR3 protein is CASSPQGESSYNEQFF. The CDR3 nucleotides are TGCGCCAGCAGCCCCCAGGGCGAGAGCTCCTACAATGAGCAGTTCTTC.

There are many counts of this clonotype. The rearrangement links TRBV6-1 to TRBJ1-3; D not certain. This CDR3 has 17 amino acids. Trimming removed 4 bases at V and 1 base at J, with 17 bases between. Per germline, CDR1 MNHNS and CDR2 SASEGT. In DNA, the CDR3 is TGTGCCAGCAGTGGATCAACCACGGGTTCATCTGGAAACACCATATATTTT. Protein product: CASSGSTTGSSGNTIYF.

This clonotype was detected only a few times. The chain is built from TRBV11-2 and TRBJ2-1, with 8 bases fitting TRBD2. From germline, CDR1 is SGHAT and CDR2 FQNNGV. The CDR3 spans 17 residues. The V gene end was trimmed by 3 bases and the J gene end by 2 bases; junction bases not matched to a gene: 9. CDR3 sequence (DNA): TGTGCCAGCAGCTTCCGCCCCCAGGGACTAGCCTACAATGAGCAGTTCTTC. Translated, it gives CASSFRPQGLAYNEQFF. The full variable domain, with the rest looked up from reference TRBV11-2 and TRBJ2-1, is EAGVAQSPRYKIIEKRQSVAFWCNPISGHATLYWYQQILGQGPKLLIQFQNNGVVDDSQLPKDRFSAERLKGVDSTLKIQPAKLEDSAVYLCASSFRPQGLAYNEQFFGPGTRLTVL.

The rearrangement uses TRBV7-2 and TRBJ2-5; 7 nucleotides match TRBD1. The J segment lost 5 bases and the V segment lost 4 bases, leaving 7 bases of the junction unmatched. This CDR3 region has 14 residues. Germline CDR1 and CDR2: SGHTA and FQGNSA. CDR3 sequence reads: CTSSSGTVQETQYF. The CDR3 bases are TGTACCAGCAGCTCCGGGACAGTCCAGGAGACCCAGTACTTC.

At least ten counts were recorded for this clonotype. V usage is TRBV20-1 and J usage is TRBJ2-5; perhaps TRBD2 as D (6 bases). This CDR3 has 15 amino acids. V dropped 3 bases and J dropped 7 bases, with 21 bases sitting between them. The germline CDR1 and CDR2 sequences are DFQATT and SNEGSKA (reference sequence). The CDR3 reads CSARIHHASEGTQYF. CDR3 coding DNA: TGCAGTGCTAGGATCCACCACGCTTCGGAGGGGACCCAGTACTTC.

This clonotype came up a few times. V is TRBV7-6 and J is TRBJ2-2; maybe TRBD1 (6 bases). The germline V gene encodes CDR1 SGHVS and CDR2 FNYEAQ. The CDR3 totals 14 residues. The V end was cut by 4 bases, the J end by 3 bases, with 9 bases between. The CDR3 spells CASSSTGDTGELFF. The CDR3, as DNA: TGTGCCAGCAGCTCGACAGGTGACACCGGGGAGCTGTTTTTT.

This clonotype was picked up a small number of times. The chain links TRBV27 to TRBJ2-5; D unresolved. The germline V gene encodes CDR1 MNHEY and CDR2 SMNVEV (reference sequence). CDR3 length equals 13 residues. V was shortened by 1 base and J by 2 bases, with 5 bases between the two germline ends. Written as DNA, the CDR3 is TGTGCCAGCAGTTTATTAGGGCAAGAGACCCAGTACTTC. Its translation: CASSLLGQETQYF.

This clonotype was picked up a small number of times. This chain links TRBV7-2 with TRBJ1-1; TRBD1 aligns across 11 bases. The CDR3 has 16 residues. V was clipped by 2 bases and J by 8 bases; unmatched bases: 10. Germline V gene sequence: CDR1 SGHTA, CDR2 FQGNSA. The CDR3 sequence: CASSLLARGQGGEAFF. CDR3 sequence (DNA): TGTGCCAGCAGCTTATTAGCCCGGGGACAGGGGGGCGAAGCTTTCTTT. Variable domain in full (rest from reference TRBV7-2 and TRBJ1-1): GAGVSQSPSNKVTEKGKDVELRCDPISGHTALYWYRQSLGQGLEFLIYFQGNSAPDKSGLPSDRFSAERTGGSVSTLTIQRTQQEDSAVYLCASSLLARGQGGEAFFGQGTRLTVV.

This clonotype was seen only a few times. V gene TRBV28 combines with J gene TRBJ1-5; D might be TRBD1 (5 bases). Germline V CDR1 and CDR2: MDHEN, SYDVKM. The CDR3 runs 13 residues. V was trimmed by 8 bases and J by 3 bases, leaving 11 bases between them. Written as DNA, the CDR3 is TGTGCCAGCGGCCGACAGATCAATCAGCCCCAGCATTTT. This codes for CASGRQINQPQHF.

The chain recombines TRBV12-3 or TRBV12-4 with TRBJ1-1; no reliable D call. The ends were cut back, 7 bases at V and 1 base at J, with 16 bases in the middle. The CDR3 runs to 15 residues. CDR3 residues: CASNEADPWNTEAFF. Written as DNA, the CDR3 is TGTGCCAGCAATGAGGCAGACCCCTGGAACACTGAAGCTTTCTTT.

The sample holds many counts of this clonotype. The chain uses TRBV12-3 or TRBV12-4 and TRBJ2-7; no firm D call. V was clipped by 2 bases and J by 5 bases, with 10 bases between them. The CDR3 contains 13 residues. DNA for the CDR3: TGTGCCAGCAGTTTAATCCCTCCAGACGAGCAGTACTTC. This sequence encodes CASSLIPPDEQYF.

The genes are TRBV29-1 and TRBJ2-5; 8 bases are a match to TRBD2. V shed 8 bases, J shed 4 bases, and the junction held 12 bases outside the gene matches. This CDR3 is 14 amino acids long. Per germline, CDR1 SQVTM and CDR2 ANQGSEA. This CDR3 is CSLTEAGVSETQYF. The CDR3 DNA reads as TGCAGCCTAACTGAAGCGGGAGTGTCAGAGACCCAGTACTTC.

This clonotype was counted many times. The genes are TRBV20-1 and TRBJ1-5; no clear D gene. V lost 0 bases, J lost 0 bases, and 6 bases lay in between. In germline, CDR1 is DFQATT, CDR2 SNEGSKA (reference sequence). The CDR3 is made up of 14 amino acids. CDR3 sequence (DNA): TGCAGTGCTAGAGAACAGTATAGCAATCAGCCCCAGCATTTT. It encodes CSAREQYSNQPQHF.

The chain couples TRBV28 to TRBJ1-1; the D is unclear. V lost 6 bases, J lost 5 bases, and 13 bases lay in between. The CDR3 spans 13 residues. Germline CDR1 MDHEN, CDR2 SYDVKM. CDR3 sequence (DNA): TGTGCCAGCAGCCTTACTTTCAGGACTGAAGCTTTCTTT. Its translation: CASSLTFRTEAFF.

The chain uses TRBV7-2 and TRBJ2-4; D remains unclear. V lost 5 bases and J lost 8, with 22 bases in between. The CDR3 extends over 16 amino acids. Germline CDR1 reads SGHTA; CDR2 reads FQGNSA. The CDR3 DNA reads TGTGCCAGCAGCCTGTGGGGATCGGATTTAGGAGACATTCAGTACTTC. It translates to CASSLWGSDLGDIQYF.

The chain combines TRBV6-5 with TRBJ2-2; the match to TRBD2 covers 8 bases. Germline CDR1 reads MNHEY; CDR2 reads SVGAGI. This CDR3 region has 15 residues. V shed 2 bases, J shed 4 bases, and the junction held 3 bases outside the gene matches. The CDR3 protein is CASSYKRGSTGELFF. CDR3 coding DNA: TGTGCCAGCAGTTACAAGCGGGGGAGCACCGGGGAGCTGTTTTTT.

This clonotype came up many times. This rearrangement joins TRBV5-1 to TRBJ2-5; 8 bases line up with TRBD1. CDR3 size: 15 residues. Germline V gene lookup returns CDR1 SGHRS and CDR2 YFSETQ. With V trimmed by 2 bases and J by 4 bases, 7 bases remained unmatched. The CDR3 DNA is TGCGCCAGCAGCTTTGAGGGACAGGCCCGAGAGACCCAGTACTTC. Encoded protein: CASSFEGQARETQYF.

The rearrangement uses TRBV7-9 and TRBJ2-1; D is possibly TRBD2 (6 bases). The CDR3 totals 14 residues. Trimming left V 4 bases short and J 3 bases short, with 10 bases between. Germline V gives CDR1 SEHNR, CDR2 FQNEAQ (reference sequence). CDR3 DNA: TGTGCCAGCAGCTATGGGACTGGCTACAATGAGCAGTTCTTC. Translation gives CASSYGTGYNEQFF.

V is TRBV4-1 and J is TRBJ1-1; tentatively, D is TRBD1 (6 bases). This CDR3 has 15 amino acids. V shed 3 bases and J shed 4 bases, with 15 bases lying between them. In germline, CDR1 is MGHRA, CDR2 YSYEKL. The CDR3 reads CASSQRTEGVTEAFF. The DNA of the CDR3 is TGCGCCAGCAGCCAGCGGACAGAAGGGGTCACTGAAGCTTTCTTT.

This clonotype has a handful of counts. The chain is built from TRBV7-8 and TRBJ1-1, with a possible D match to TRBD1 (6 bases). The CDR3 covers 15 residues. Trimming took 4 bases from V and 3 from J, leaving 15 bases between them. Per the germline V gene, CDR1 is SGHVS and CDR2 is FQNEAQ. The CDR3 spells CASSWASGEYTEAFF. CDR3 nucleotides: TGTGCCAGCAGCTGGGCGTCAGGGGAGTACACTGAAGCTTTCTTT.

The chain couples TRBV29-1 to TRBJ1-2; TRBD1 aligns across 8 bases. This CDR3 has 16 residues. V lost 7 bases to trimming and J lost 0 bases; unmatched junction nucleotides: 13. Per germline, CDR1 SQVTM and CDR2 ANQGSEA. The CDR3 DNA reads TGCAGCGCCAGGGAGAACAGGGGGAAGGCTAACTATGGCTACACCTTC. It yields the protein CSARENRGKANYGYTF.

This clonotype was counted only a few times. V and J are TRBV27 and TRBJ2-1; 7 bases agree with TRBD1. This CDR3 is built from 17 residues. The V gene end was trimmed by 4 bases and the J gene end by 2 bases; junction bases not matched to a gene: 11. Germline V gene sequence: CDR1 MNHEY, CDR2 SMNVEV (reference sequence). The CDR3 region has the DNA TGTGCCAGCAGTTCGACAGGGTGGTATAGCCCCTACAATGAGCAGTTCTTC. Its protein is CASSSTGWYSPYNEQFF.

The chain carries TRBV29-1 and TRBJ2-2, with D possibly being TRBD1 or TRBD2 (6 bases each). Germline CDR1 and CDR2: SQVTM and ANQGSEA. This CDR3 has 14 residues. The V end lost 3 bases, the J end lost 6 bases, and 14 bases lay between the germline ends. Here the CDR3 DNA reads TGCAGCGTTGATGGGGGGCGAGTGTCCGGGGAGCTGTTTTTT. Translation: CSVDGGRVSGELFF.

The chain recombines TRBV20-1 with TRBJ2-1, with TRBD2 as a possible D gene (5 bases). Trimming left V 0 bases short and J 6 bases short, with 15 bases between. Germline loops: CDR1 DFQATT, CDR2 SNEGSKA (reference sequence). This CDR3 is 15 amino acids long. The CDR3 region has the DNA TGCAGTGCTAGAGATGAAGCGCTAGCTGGCAATGAGCAGTTCTTC. Translated: CSARDEALAGNEQFF.